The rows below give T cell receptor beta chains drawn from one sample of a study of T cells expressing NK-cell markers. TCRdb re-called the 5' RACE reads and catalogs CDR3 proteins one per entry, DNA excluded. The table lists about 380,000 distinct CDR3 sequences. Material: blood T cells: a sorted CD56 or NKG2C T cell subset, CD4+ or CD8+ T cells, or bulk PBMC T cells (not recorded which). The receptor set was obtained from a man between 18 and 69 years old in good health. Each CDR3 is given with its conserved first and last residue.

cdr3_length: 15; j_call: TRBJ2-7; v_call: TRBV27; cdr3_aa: CASAPLPGHYYEQYF
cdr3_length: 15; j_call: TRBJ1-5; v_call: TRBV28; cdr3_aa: CASRLQGVISQPQHF
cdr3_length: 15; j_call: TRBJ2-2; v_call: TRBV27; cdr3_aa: CASTAGTSITGELFF
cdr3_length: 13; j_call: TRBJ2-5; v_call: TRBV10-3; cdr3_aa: CATAGTADETQYF
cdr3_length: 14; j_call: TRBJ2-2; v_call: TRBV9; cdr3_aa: CASRGVSGTGELFF
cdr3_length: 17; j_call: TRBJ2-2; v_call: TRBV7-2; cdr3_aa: CASSSKGVKGGTGELFF
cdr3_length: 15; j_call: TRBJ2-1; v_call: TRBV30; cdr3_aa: CAWSPDSRTYNEQFF
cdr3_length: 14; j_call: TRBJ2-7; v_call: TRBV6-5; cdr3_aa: CASSYTTLSDEQYF
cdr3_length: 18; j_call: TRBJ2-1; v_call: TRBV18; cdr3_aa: CASSPLPRTSGKYNEQFF
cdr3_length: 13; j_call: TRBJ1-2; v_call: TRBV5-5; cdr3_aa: CASSLEVGREVTF
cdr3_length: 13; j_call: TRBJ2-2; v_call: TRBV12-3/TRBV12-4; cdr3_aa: CASSRGPPGELFF
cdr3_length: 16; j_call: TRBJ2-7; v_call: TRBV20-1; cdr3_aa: CSARKRGAAGDYEQYF
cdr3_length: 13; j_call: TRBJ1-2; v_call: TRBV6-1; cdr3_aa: CASTRTGHYGYTF
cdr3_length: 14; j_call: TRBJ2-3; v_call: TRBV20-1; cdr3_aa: CSALLAGGRDTQYF
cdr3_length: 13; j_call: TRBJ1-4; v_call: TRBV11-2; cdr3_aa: CASSPRTSEKLFF
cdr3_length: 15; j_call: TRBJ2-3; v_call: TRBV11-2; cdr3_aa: CASSWGTSGGHREYF